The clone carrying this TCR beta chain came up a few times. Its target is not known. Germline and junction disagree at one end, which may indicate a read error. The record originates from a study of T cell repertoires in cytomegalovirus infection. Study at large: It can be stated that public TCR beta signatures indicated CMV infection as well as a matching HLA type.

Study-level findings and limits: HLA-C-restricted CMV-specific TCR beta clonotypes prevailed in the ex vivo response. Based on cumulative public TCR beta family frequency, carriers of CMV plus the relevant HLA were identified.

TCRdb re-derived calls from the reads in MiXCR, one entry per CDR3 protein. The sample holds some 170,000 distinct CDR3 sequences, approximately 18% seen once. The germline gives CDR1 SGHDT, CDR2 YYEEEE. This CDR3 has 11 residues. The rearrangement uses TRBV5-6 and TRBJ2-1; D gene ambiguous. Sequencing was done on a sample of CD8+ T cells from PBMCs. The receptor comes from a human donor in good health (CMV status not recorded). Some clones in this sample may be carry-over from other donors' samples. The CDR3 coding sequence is TGTGCCAGCAGCTTGGGGGCCTTACTCGTCTTC. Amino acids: CASSLGALLVF.